This entry features one T cell receptor beta chain sequence. The junction departs from germline at one end; a sequencing error may be responsible. Both RNA and DNA were isolated together from roughly 20-30 mg of bulk tissue that had not been sorted. Resecting the tumor surgically was how the patients' primary liver carcinoma was treated. Tumors were each sampled at five separate regions. In every tumor sample, viable tumor cells made up over 85%. Production of TCR beta cDNA used approximately 0.55 ug total RNA together with a constant-region primer. What produced the TCR beta libraries was three nested multiplex PCR rounds using slightly modified ARM-PCR. TCRdb reanalysed the multiplex PCR reads using MiXCR and keeps one entry per CDR3 protein. The sample has some 94,000 distinct CDR3 sequences; around 63% are singletons. This sample is part of a study of tumor-infiltrating lymphocytes in primary liver carcinoma.

The sequence came from a woman in her fifties or sixties with primary liver carcinoma and hepatitis B virus infection. The sample taken for sequencing was liver tumor tissue from sampling region 5. This sample's subset: tumor region T5, tumor centre.

The CDR3 region has the DNA TGTGCCAGCGGCTTACACCCGAACACCGGGGTGCTGTTTTTT. Its translation: CASGLHPNTGVLFF. This chain joins TRBV11-2 and TRBJ2-2, with TRBD2 as a possible D gene (5 bases). The CDR3 has 14 residues. The germline V gene encodes CDR1 SGHAT and CDR2 FQNNGV.